The subject of this entry is one TCR beta chain. The target antigen is unknown. The data are from a study of a mutant IDH1 vaccine in newly diagnosed glioma. Study context: Patients were started on vaccination 4-6 weeks after radiotherapy alone, or with temozolomide cycles.

The CDR3 contains 17 residues. Looked up from germline, CDR1 is SGHNT and CDR2 is YYREEE (reference sequence). Time point in this sample: week 47, end of study. Every vaccine dose comprised 300 ug of mutant IDH1 20-mer peptide plus topical imiquimod. Scheduled for weeks 1, 3, 5, 7, 11, 15, 19 and 23, eight vaccinations were given to patients. The donors had new WHO grade 3 or 4 astrocytomas; these were IDH1-mutant and ATRX-lost. TCRdb's copy holds only in-frame clones and misses some; the assay was immunoSEQ multiplex PCR. The data contain approximately 50,000 clones, more than 75% of them singletons.

The chain has TRBV5-4 and TRBJ2-5; D may be TRBD1 (6 bases). The end of the DNA aligns better with TRBJ2-7, so the J call may be wrong. The receptor was derived from a woman aged 35 to 49 with glioma. Some clones in this sample may be carry-over from other donors' samples. The specimen comprised PBMCs, sampled from a glioma patient whose treatment included an IDH1 peptide vaccine. CDR3 in DNA: TGTGCCAGCAGCTTGGGGATCGCAGGGACATTCACCTACGAGCAGTACTTC. It encodes CASSLGIAGTFTYEQYF.